Listed here are 9 T cell receptor beta chains from one sample, sequenced in a study of CD8+ T cells in alopecia areata. RNA extraction was followed by reverse transcription into cDNA, which acted as the sequencing template. Some clones are missing from TCRdb's copy, which holds only in-frame ones; the method was immunoSEQ multiplex PCR. Among 150,000 or so clones listed, about 49% were seen once. Material: CD8+ T cells sorted from blood, obtained at week 0. The origin of the receptors is a human donor with alopecia areata.

The genes are TRBV27 and TRBJ2-5; possible D gene TRBD1, 6 bases. The V end was cut by 3 bases, the J end by 6 bases, with 11 bases between. Germline V gives CDR1 MNHEY, CDR2 SMNVEV (reference sequence). This CDR3 is built from 13 residues. The CDR3 DNA is TGTGCCAGCAGTTTTGGGGGACAACAGACCCAGTACTTC. Its translation is CASSFGGQQTQYF.

The chain has TRBV11-2 and TRBJ1-6; unclear D gene. The germline gives CDR1 SGHAT, CDR2 FQNNGV. Deletions cut 3 bases from V and 8 bases from J, with 17 bases between. The CDR3 loop spans 16 amino acids. CDR3 nucleotide sequence: TGTGCCAGCAGCTTCGGTGTAATCGGCTCGGATTCACCCCTCCACTTT. Protein sequence: CASSFGVIGSDSPLHF.

This chain links TRBV27 with TRBJ2-7; D remains ambiguous. V dropped 2 bases and J dropped 3 bases, with 11 bases sitting between them. The germline V gene has CDR1 MNHEY and CDR2 SMNVEV (reference sequence). This CDR3 region has 14 residues. CDR3 DNA sequence: TGTGCCAGCAGTTTAAACAGCGCTAACTACGAGCAGTACTTC. Protein product: CASSLNSANYEQYF.

The V gene is TRBV4-1, the J gene TRBJ2-7; 9 bases align to TRBD1. CDR3 size: 15 residues. Trimming removed 3 bases from V and 2 bases from J; junction bases left unmatched: 5. CDR1 MGHRA and CDR2 YSYEKL come from the germline V gene. The CDR3 sequence is CASSQLTGGPYEQYF. The CDR3 DNA follows: TGCGCCAGCAGCCAGCTTACAGGGGGCCCCTACGAGCAGTACTTC.

The chain uses TRBV6-6 and TRBJ2-5, with 8 bases aligning to TRBD1. CDR1 is MNHNY, CDR2 SVGAGI, per germline (reference sequence). This CDR3 has 13 amino acids. With V trimmed by 7 bases and J by 5 bases, 6 bases remained unmatched. The chain's CDR3 is CASTPGGVETQYF. The CDR3 bases are TGTGCCAGCACCCCAGGGGGCGTCGAGACCCAGTACTTC.

This clone was found once. The genes are TRBV15 and TRBJ2-7; TRBD1 or TRBD2 may be the D gene (5 bases each). CDR3 length equals 15 residues. V was trimmed by 6 bases and J by 2 bases, leaving 17 bases between them. Germline lookup yields CDR1 LNHNV and CDR2 YYDKDF (reference sequence). The chain's CDR3 is CATRATGTAAYEQYF. CDR3 in DNA: TGTGCCACCAGAGCAACCGGGACCGCGGCCTACGAGCAGTACTTC.

This clone was picked up a small number of times. The CDR3 bases are TGTGCCTGGAGATTATCTCTGAACACTGAAGCTTTCTTT. Translating it yields CAWRLSLNTEAFF. The rearrangement uses TRBV30 and TRBJ1-1; no reliable D call. The CDR3 has 13 amino acids. CDR1 is GTSNPN and CDR2 is SVGIG in the germline V gene (reference sequence). Trimming took 3 bases from V and 0 from J, leaving 8 bases between them.

This rearrangement joins TRBV13 to TRBJ1-1; D might be TRBD1 (5 bases). Trimming removed 5 bases from V and 4 bases from J, with 8 bases in between. The CDR3 is 12 residues long. Germline CDR1 is PRHDT and CDR2 is FYEKMQ (reference sequence). The CDR3 sequence: CASSPGRTEAFF. In DNA form, the CDR3 reads TGTGCCAGCAGCCCAGGGCGCACTGAAGCTTTCTTT.

This clone has more than one count but fewer than ten. Germline and junction disagree at one end, which may indicate a read error. This sequence joins TRBV7-8 and TRBJ2-1, with D possibly TRBD2 on 6 matching bases. From germline, CDR1 is SGHVS and CDR2 FQNEAQ. The CDR3 is 17 amino acids. The CDR3 protein is CASSLAPGTLSYNEQFF. The DNA for the CDR3 is TGTGCCAGCAGCCTAGCCCCTGGGACTCTCTCCTACAATGAGCAGTTCTTC.